Following are 8 T cell receptor beta chains from one sample sequenced in a study of shared clonotypes between healthy human individuals. Libraries were prepared by immunoSEQ multiplex PCR; TCRdb keeps only in-frame clonotypes and omits some of them. The table has hundreds of thousands of clones, approximately 77% seen once; the top ten hold more than 10%. Sequenced input: PBMCs. These receptors all stem from a woman aged 40 to 50 in good health. Some clones in this sample may be carry-over from other donors' samples.

The V gene is TRBV28, the J gene TRBJ1-2; D is undetermined. V was trimmed by 11 bases and J by 1 base, leaving 14 bases between them. The CDR3 covers 13 residues. Germline CDR1 reads MDHEN; CDR2 reads SYDVKM. The CDR3 DNA reads as TGTGCCGCCTCGACGGGGTTTAACTATGGCTACACCTTC. Translation gives CAASTGFNYGYTF.

The J gene is TRBJ2-2, the V gene TRBV28, with D possibly matching TRBD2 (6 bases). Trimming stripped 2 bases from V and 3 bases from J, with 10 bases between. The CDR3 contains 15 residues. Germline CDR1 MDHEN, CDR2 SYDVKM. The DNA for the CDR3 is TGTGCCAGCAGTTTAGCGCGGGGTGACACCGGGGAGCTGTTTTTT. Translated, it gives CASSLARGDTGELFF. The variable domain in full, with the rest retrieved from reference TRBV28 and TRBJ2-2, is DVKVTQSSRYLVKRTGEKVFLECVQDMDHENMFWYRQDPGLGLRLIYFSYDVKMKEKGDIPEGYSVSREKKERFSLILESASTNQTSMYLCASSLARGDTGELFFGEGSRLTVL.

V gene TRBV10-3 combines with J gene TRBJ2-3; tentative D call: TRBD2 (5 bases). The CDR3 consists of 16 residues. Germline-derived CDR1 and CDR2 are ENHRY and SYGVKD. The V end was cut by 10 bases, the J end by 1 base, with 21 bases between. CDR3 DNA sequence: TGTGCCACCAAAACAAGGGAGAGTGGGGGCACAGATACGCAGTATTTT. This codes for CATKTRESGGTDTQYF.

The CDR3 sequence: CASSLTGGGRANEQYF. Here the CDR3 DNA reads TGTGCCAGCAGTTTAACGGGCGGCGGGAGGGCCAACGAGCAGTACTTC. The chain links TRBV28 to TRBJ2-7, with 9 bases identical to TRBD2. Germline CDR1 MDHEN, CDR2 SYDVKM. The length of the CDR3 is 16 residues. Germline trimming cut 2 bases from V and 5 bases from J; bases unmatched to any gene: 10.

This clone showed up just once. A single base separates this from a much larger clone, so it may be a read error. The same CDR3 is also encoded by other DNA sequences in this sample. This sequence joins TRBV18 and TRBJ2-1; 12 bases fit TRBD2. CDR1 and CDR2 (germline): KGHSH, LQKENI. The CDR3 runs 16 residues. J gave up 7 bases and V 0 bases, and 4 bases lay outside the gene matches. This CDR3 is CASSPPSGLAGNEQFF. The DNA of the CDR3 is TGTGCCAGCTCACCACCGTCTGGACTAGCGGGAAATGAGCAGTTCTTC.

This chain uses TRBV7-9 with TRBJ2-1, with D possibly matching TRBD1 (8 bases). V lost 4 bases to trimming and J lost 9 bases, with 13 bases between them. CDR1 is SEHNR and CDR2 is FQNEAQ in the germline V gene (reference sequence). This CDR3 is 13 amino acids long. CDR3 in DNA: TGTGCCAGCAGCTCGACAGGGGAGGGTGAGCAGTTCTTC. This encodes CASSSTGEGEQFF.

This clone was counted only a few times. J is TRBJ2-2 and V is TRBV18; D ambiguous. The CDR3 has 15 residues. Germline CDR1 is KGHSH and CDR2 is LQKENI. The V end lost 3 bases, the J end lost 0 bases, and 8 bases lay between the germline ends. The CDR3 DNA follows: TGTGCCAGCTCACCGTCTGAAGCGAACACCGGGGAGCTGTTTTTT. It yields the protein CASSPSEANTGELFF.

The rearrangement joins TRBV19 to TRBJ1-4, with D perhaps matching TRBD1 (6 bases). The germline V gene encodes CDR1 LNHDA and CDR2 SQIVND (reference sequence). The V end was cut by 4 bases, the J end by 3 bases, with 15 bases between. The CDR3 sequence is 16 residues long. CDR3 residues: CASSTAGTRSNEKLFF. The CDR3 nucleotides read TGTGCCAGTAGTACCGCCGGGACAAGATCTAATGAAAAACTGTTTTTT.